Listed below are T cell receptor beta chains from one sample, sequenced in a study of human T cells and chemical hapten exposure. TCRdb recomputed calls from the RACE reads with MiXCR, one row per CDR3 protein. The data show roughly 110,000 distinct CDR3 sequences, roughly an eighth seen once. The sample here was whole blood, taken in connection with sensitization to the hapten diphenylcyclopropenone (DPC). These TCRs come from a woman aged 50 to 65 with alopecia areata. Some clones in this sample may be carry-over from other donors' samples. The CDR3 runs from the conserved cysteine through the conserved F or W. The D gene is left open where the match is weak. Only some rows state a clone size, as once, few, many or a class for expanded clones.

size: few
D: TRBD1
J: TRBJ1-1
V: TRBV15
DNA: TGTGCCACCAGAAGACAGGGGTACACTGAAGCTTTCTTT
CDR3: CATRRQGYTEAFF

size: NA
D: NA
J: TRBJ2-5
V: TRBV20-1
DNA: TGCAGTGCTAGAGCACACCTAGGTCGGGAGACCCAGTACTTC
CDR3: CSARAHLGRETQYF

size: many
D: NA
J: TRBJ2-7
V: TRBV7-2
DNA: TGTGCCAGCAGCAACTCTGGCCGCTACGAGCAGTACTTC
CDR3: CASSNSGRYEQYF

size: many
D: NA
J: TRBJ1-2
V: TRBV29-1
DNA: TGCAGCGTTGCCCAGGGTCCAGCTGGCTACACCTTC
CDR3: CSVAQGPAGYTF

size: few
D: TRBD2
J: TRBJ2-1
V: TRBV7-7
DNA: TGTGCCAGCAGCCCCTGGGAGAGCGGGAGGAATGAGCAGTTCTTC
CDR3: CASSPWESGRNEQFF

size: few
D: NA
J: TRBJ1-3
V: TRBV5-1
DNA: TGCGCCAGCAGCCAACAAACAGGGATTGGAAACACCATATATTTT
CDR3: CASSQQTGIGNTIYF

size: few
D: NA
J: TRBJ1-1
V: TRBV10-2
DNA: TGCGCCAGCAGCGAACAGGGGAACACTGAAGCTTTCTTT
CDR3: CASSEQGNTEAFF

size: NA
D: NA
J: TRBJ1-5
V: TRBV2
DNA: TGTGCCAGCAGTGTCTCGGGGCCGGGGCCCCAGCATTTT
CDR3: CASSVSGPGPQHF

size: many
D: NA
J: TRBJ1-2
V: TRBV15
DNA: TGTGCCACCAGCCCGCGCCTTGAGGCCAGTGGCTACACCTTC
CDR3: CATSPRLEASGYTF

size: NA
D: TRBD1
J: TRBJ2-4
V: TRBV7-9
DNA: TGTGCCAGCAGCCCCTCTGCAACAGGGGGCGATGCCAAAAACATTCAGTACTTC
CDR3: CASSPSATGGDAKNIQYF

size: many
D: NA
J: TRBJ1-5
V: TRBV12-3/TRBV12-4
DNA: TGTGCCAGCGTTCAGGGGAGAGATCAGCCCCAGCATTTT
CDR3: CASVQGRDQPQHF

size: few
D: NA
J: TRBJ2-3
V: TRBV12-3/TRBV12-4
DNA: TGTGCCAGCAGGCCTCGGGCTTCAAAAACAGATACGCAGTATTTT
CDR3: CASRPRASKTDTQYF

size: many
D: TRBD2
J: TRBJ2-7
V: TRBV7-9
DNA: TGTGCCAGCAGCTTATCGACTAGCGAAGACGAGCAGTACTTC
CDR3: CASSLSTSEDEQYF

size: few
D: NA
J: TRBJ2-3
V: TRBV5-5
DNA: TGTGCCAGCAGCCCCGATATAGGGGTAGATACGCAGTATTTT
CDR3: CASSPDIGVDTQYF

size: few
D: NA
J: TRBJ1-5
V: TRBV5-6
DNA: TGTGCCAGCAGCGACGGGACGACGGGGCCCCAGCATTTT
CDR3: CASSDGTTGPQHF

size: few
D: NA
J: TRBJ2-1
V: TRBV6-1
DNA: TGTGCCAGCAGTGAACTAGATGGAGATGAGCAGTTCTTC
CDR3: CASSELDGDEQFF

size: NA
D: NA
J: TRBJ2-6
V: TRBV7-2
DNA: TGTGCCAGCAGCTTAACTGGGGCCAACGTCCTGACTTTC
CDR3: CASSLTGANVLTF

size: NA
D: TRBD1
J: TRBJ1-5
V: TRBV6-1
DNA: TGTGCCAGCAGAGCGGGACAGGGAATCGGGCAGCCCCAGCATTTT
CDR3: CASRAGQGIGQPQHF

size: few
D: NA
J: TRBJ2-7
V: TRBV27
DNA: TGTGCCAGCAGTTTAGACAGGTTCAGCTCCTACGAGCAGTACTTC
CDR3: CASSLDRFSSYEQYF

size: many
D: NA
J: TRBJ2-2
V: TRBV12-3/TRBV12-4
DNA: TGTGCCAGCAGGGGGACACCCACCGGCACCGGGGAGCTGTTTTTT
CDR3: CASRGTPTGTGELFF

size: NA
D: NA
J: TRBJ2-7
V: TRBV27
DNA: TGTGCCAGCAGTTTAAGGCGGGGTAGCTACGAGCAGTACTTC
CDR3: CASSLRRGSYEQYF

size: few
D: NA
J: TRBJ2-7
V: TRBV5-1
DNA: TGCGCCAGCAGCCCCAATCTCGTTCGGGGGCAGGGAGACTACGAGCAGTACTTC
CDR3: CASSPNLVRGQGDYEQYF

size: many
D: NA
J: TRBJ1-1
V: TRBV28
DNA: TGTGCCAGCAGTTCTACGGACACAGAAGCTTTCTTT
CDR3: CASSSTDTEAFF

size: NA
D: NA
J: TRBJ1-5
V: TRBV19
DNA: TGTGCCAGTAGCATCCGACTCGGGACCGATCAGCCCCAGCATTTT
CDR3: CASSIRLGTDQPQHF

size: few
D: NA
J: TRBJ2-7
V: TRBV5-1
DNA: TGCGCCAGCAGCCCCACTCCTCCGGCCGGACATCGCTTC
CDR3: CASSPTPPAGHRF

size: few
D: NA
J: TRBJ2-1
V: TRBV11-3
DNA: TGTGCCAGCAGCCCTAACTGGGGCGATGAGCAGTTCTTC
CDR3: CASSPNWGDEQFF

size: NA
D: NA
J: TRBJ1-6
V: TRBV12-3/TRBV12-4
DNA: TGTGCCAGCAGTTTCAGCGCCGATGGATTGTCCTATAATTCACCCCTCCACTTT
CDR3: CASSFSADGLSYNSPLHF

size: NA
D: NA
J: TRBJ1-2
V: TRBV10-1
DNA: TGCGCCAGCAGTGAGTCCCGGACAGTCGATGGCTACACCTTC
CDR3: CASSESRTVDGYTF

size: few
D: NA
J: TRBJ2-7
V: TRBV20-1
DNA: TGCAGTGCTAGCCTAGCGCTAACCTACGAGCAGTACTTC
CDR3: CSASLALTYEQYF

size: NA
D: NA
J: TRBJ2-3
V: TRBV20-1
DNA: TGCAGTGCTAGAGATAGTCAGGGCACAGATACGCAGTATTTT
CDR3: CSARDSQGTDTQYF

size: NA
D: TRBD1
J: TRBJ1-1
V: TRBV20-1
DNA: TGCAGTGCTTTCCGGGACAGGGGCACTGAAGCTTTCTTT
CDR3: CSAFRDRGTEAFF

size: NA
D: NA
J: TRBJ2-5
V: TRBV29-1
DNA: TGCAGCGTTGCGGAAGGGGCCCAAGAGACCCAGTACTTC
CDR3: CSVAEGAQETQYF

size: NA
D: NA
J: TRBJ2-1
V: TRBV6-5
DNA: TGTGCCAGCAAAATGGCTAGCGTCAATGAGCAGTTCTTC
CDR3: CASKMASVNEQFF

size: few
D: NA
J: TRBJ1-5
V: TRBV5-6
DNA: TGTGCCAGCAGCTTGGCAGCGAGCAATCAGCCCCAGCATTTT
CDR3: CASSLAASNQPQHF

size: few
D: NA
J: TRBJ1-1
V: TRBV18
DNA: TGTGCCAGCTCACCCCAGGGTCAGAACACTGAAGCTTTCTTT
CDR3: CASSPQGQNTEAFF

size: few
D: NA
J: TRBJ1-5
V: TRBV6-6
DNA: TGTGCCAGCAGTTACTTAAATGACATCCTGCCCCAGCATTTT
CDR3: CASSYLNDILPQHF

size: many
D: TRBD1
J: TRBJ1-6
V: TRBV28
DNA: TGTGCCAATTCACAGGGGATTAATTCACCCCTCCACTTT
CDR3: CANSQGINSPLHF

size: many
D: NA
J: TRBJ2-1
V: TRBV18
DNA: TGTGCCAGCTCACGGCGTGCGGTTTTAGCCTACAATGAGCAGTTCTTC
CDR3: CASSRRAVLAYNEQFF

size: many
D: NA
J: TRBJ1-1
V: TRBV7-9
DNA: TGTGCCAGCAGCTCGACAGAAAACACTGAAGCTTTCTTT
CDR3: CASSSTENTEAFF

size: few
D: NA
J: TRBJ2-1
V: TRBV12-3/TRBV12-4
DNA: TGTGCCAGCAGCCTGGGGGGCCTTAGTGAGCAGTTCTTC
CDR3: CASSLGGLSEQFF

size: NA
D: NA
J: TRBJ2-3
V: TRBV5-1
DNA: TGCGCCAGCAGCTTGGGACTTACAAAGTATTTT
CDR3: CASSLGLTKYF

size: NA
D: NA
J: TRBJ2-1
V: TRBV19
DNA: TGTGCCAGTAGTATTGAGGGGCCCTACAATGAGCAGTTCTTC
CDR3: CASSIEGPYNEQFF

size: few
D: TRBD1
J: TRBJ1-2
V: TRBV10-1
DNA: TGCGCCAGCAGTGAGGATCGGGACAGGCATCCTTTAGGCTATGGCTACACCTTC
CDR3: CASSEDRDRHPLGYGYTF

size: many
D: NA
J: TRBJ2-3
V: TRBV7-2
DNA: TGTGCCAGCAGCTTAGGGCGGTATGCAGATACGCAGTATTTT
CDR3: CASSLGRYADTQYF

size: many
D: TRBD1
J: TRBJ1-1
V: TRBV29-1
DNA: TGCAGCGGGACGGACAGGGGGGATACTGAAGCTTTCTTT
CDR3: CSGTDRGDTEAFF

size: NA
D: NA
J: TRBJ1-1
V: TRBV12-2
DNA: TGTGCAAGTCGCTTAGCTCAGGGGGCCTCAAACCCCTTAGGGGCTTTCTTT
CDR3: CASRLAQGASNPLGAFF

size: few
D: NA
J: TRBJ2-2
V: TRBV28
DNA: TGTGCCAGCAGTTTTCATGTTACCGGGGAGCTGTTTTTT
CDR3: CASSFHVTGELFF

size: NA
D: NA
J: TRBJ1-2
V: TRBV28
DNA: TGTGCCAGCAGTTTAGGCAGGGAGGCAGGCTACACCTTC
CDR3: CASSLGREAGYTF

size: few
D: NA
J: TRBJ2-5
V: TRBV5-8
DNA: TGTGCCAGCAGCCATGGACGGAACCAAGAGACCCAGTACTTC
CDR3: CASSHGRNQETQYF

size: few
D: NA
J: TRBJ2-3
V: TRBV15
DNA: TGTGCCACCAGCGCACAAAGTGGGGATACGCAGTATTTT
CDR3: CATSAQSGDTQYF

size: many
D: NA
J: TRBJ1-1
V: TRBV14
DNA: TGTGCCAGCAGCCAAGTGGGACGGAACACTGAAGCTTTCTTT
CDR3: CASSQVGRNTEAFF

size: NA
D: NA
J: TRBJ2-1
V: TRBV15
DNA: TGTGCCACCAGCAGAGATGTACGCCCCAAAAGCGATGAGCAGTTCTTC
CDR3: CATSRDVRPKSDEQFF